A selection of T cell receptor beta chains follows, all from one sample in a study of neurological immune-mediated disorders. TCRdb redid the calling of the 5' RACE reads with MiXCR, one entry per CDR3 protein. Here the sample spans 44,000 or so distinct CDR3 sequences, about 6.3% being singletons. The source material was CD4+ T cells from blood. The source of these receptors is a woman between 35 and 50 years old in good health. The CDR3 runs from the conserved cysteine through the conserved F or W. The D gene is left open where the match is weak. Rows give clone size only sometimes, using once, few, many, or a class for an expanded clone.

many,TRBV5-5,TRBJ1-1,NA,CASSLDSVNTEAFF,TGTGCCAGCAGCTTAGACAGCGTGAACACTGAAGCTTTCTTT
many,TRBV3-1,TRBJ1-2,TRBD1,CASSYTRQGSYGYTF,TGTGCCAGCAGCTACACCCGACAGGGGTCCTATGGCTACACCTTC
many,TRBV6-1,TRBJ2-2,TRBD1,CASSVLTGAGELFF,TGTGCCAGCAGTGTCCTAACAGGGGCCGGGGAGCTGTTTTTT
many,TRBV14,TRBJ2-7,NA,CASSQDVPGDEQYF,TGTGCCAGCAGCCAAGATGTCCCCGGCGACGAGCAGTACTTC
many,TRBV3-1,TRBJ2-3,NA,CASSQAPDTQYF,TGTGCCAGCAGCCAAGCCCCAGATACGCAGTATTTT
many,TRBV11-2,TRBJ2-5,NA,CASSLDRGRERLRETQYF,TGTGCCAGCAGCTTAGATAGGGGTCGGGAGAGGTTGCGAGAGACCCAGTACTTC
medium-sized,TRBV7-6,TRBJ2-3,NA,CASSLGPPTDTQYF,TGTGCCAGCAGCTTGGGACCCCCCACAGATACGCAGTATTTT
many,TRBV3-1,TRBJ1-1,NA,CASSVIGDTEAFF,TGTGCCAGCAGCGTTATTGGCGACACTGAAGCTTTCTTT
many,TRBV5-1,TRBJ2-5,TRBD1,CASGPRDSQQETQYF,TGCGCCAGCGGTCCCCGGGACAGCCAACAAGAGACCCAGTACTTC
many,TRBV6-5,TRBJ2-2,NA,CASRLGTGELFF,TGTGCCAGCAGACTAGGGACCGGGGAGCTGTTTTTT
many,TRBV20-1,TRBJ2-1,NA,CSARDRDVGPEQFF,TGCAGTGCTAGAGACCGGGACGTGGGACCTGAGCAGTTCTTC
many,TRBV15,TRBJ2-3,NA,CATSRELGTQYF,TGTGCCACCAGCAGAGAATTGGGTACGCAGTATTTT
many,TRBV18,TRBJ1-5,NA,CASSPSRHTSNQPQHF,TGTGCCAGCTCACCTTCACGGCACACTAGCAATCAGCCCCAGCATTTT
many,TRBV20-1,TRBJ2-1,NA,CSARDLSGTQTYNEQFF,TGCAGTGCTAGAGACCTGTCCGGGACCCAAACATACAATGAGCAGTTCTTC
NA,TRBV9,TRBJ2-5,TRBD1,CASSVEDRGPQETQYF,TGTGCCAGCAGCGTAGAAGACAGGGGTCCCCAAGAGACCCAGTACTTC
many,TRBV6-5,TRBJ1-1,NA,CASSYSAGRAGTEAFF,TGTGCCAGCAGTTACTCAGCGGGCAGGGCGGGGACTGAAGCTTTCTTT
many,TRBV5-1,TRBJ1-2,TRBD1,CASSLAGTGNYGYTF,TGCGCCAGCAGCTTGGCCGGGACAGGGAACTATGGCTACACCTTC
many,TRBV18,TRBJ1-1,NA,CASSPGLNTEAFF,TGTGCCAGCTCACCGGGATTGAACACTGAAGCTTTCTTT
many,TRBV7-9,TRBJ2-7,TRBD1,CASSGGTGVRNEQYF,TGTGCCAGCAGCGGGGGGACAGGGGTAAGGAACGAGCAGTACTTC
many,TRBV20-1,TRBJ1-5,NA,CSARVGTAMTQHF,TGCAGTGCGAGGGTCGGTACGGCCATGACCCAGCATTTT
many,TRBV27,TRBJ1-5,TRBD1,CASSPPGTGGGSNQPQHF,TGTGCCAGCAGTCCGCCCGGGACAGGGGGGGGCAGCAATCAGCCCCAGCATTTT
many,TRBV25-1,TRBJ1-2,TRBD1,CASSEFRTGGGYTF,TGTGCCAGCAGTGAATTTAGGACAGGGGGTGGCTACACCTTC
many,TRBV20-1,TRBJ1-4,NA,CSAGTQGGGTTNEKLFF,TGCAGTGCTGGAACACAGGGCGGTGGTACAACTAATGAAAAACTGTTTTTT
many,TRBV5-1,TRBJ2-5,TRBD2,CASSQGGSGGETQYF,TGCGCCAGCAGCCAAGGCGGGAGTGGGGGAGAGACCCAGTACTTC
many,TRBV10-2,TRBJ2-1,TRBD2,CASLDLAGVGNEQFF,TGCGCCAGTTTAGATCTAGCGGGAGTGGGCAATGAGCAGTTCTTC
NA,TRBV27,TRBJ2-7,NA,CASSSGPGYEQYF,TGTGCCAGCAGTTCCGGCCCTGGTTACGAGCAGTACTTC
many,TRBV12-3/TRBV12-4,TRBJ2-5,TRBD1,CASSQDRVLQETQYF,TGTGCCAGCAGCCAGGACAGGGTTTTGCAAGAGACCCAGTACTTC
many,TRBV5-1,TRBJ2-3,NA,CASSFGRGAADTQYF,TGCGCCAGCAGCTTTGGAAGGGGGGCGGCAGATACGCAGTATTTT
many,TRBV15,TRBJ2-3,TRBD2,CATSRDQPGGGTDTQYF,TGTGCCACCAGCAGAGATCAACCGGGAGGGGGGACAGATACGCAGTATTTT
many,TRBV5-1,TRBJ2-3,NA,CASSLAVQGRDAGAQYF,TGCGCCAGCAGCTTGGCCGTCCAGGGAAGGGATGCAGGGGCGCAGTATTTT
many,TRBV7-9,TRBJ2-5,NA,CASRRGPETQYF,TGTGCCAGCAGACGCGGGCCGGAGACCCAGTACTTC
many,TRBV20-1,TRBJ2-2,TRBD2,CSARDGSGRAGGELFF,TGCAGTGCTAGAGATGGTAGCGGGAGGGCTGGCGGGGAGCTGTTTTTT
many,TRBV6-2/TRBV6-3,TRBJ2-4,NA,CASSYSRALAKNIQYF,TGTGCCAGCAGTTACTCACGGGCACTAGCCAAAAACATTCAGTACTTC
many,TRBV7-2,TRBJ2-2,NA,CASSLQGPGNTGELFF,TGTGCCAGCAGCTTACAGGGGCCGGGTAACACCGGGGAGCTGTTTTTT
many,TRBV6-6,TRBJ2-3,TRBD1,CASGADRGTDTQYF,TGTGCCAGCGGGGCGGACAGGGGCACAGATACGCAGTATTTT
many,TRBV20-1,TRBJ2-3,NA,CSGIRSSTDTQYF,TGCAGTGGTATAAGGAGTAGCACAGATACGCAGTATTTT
many,TRBV27,TRBJ2-2,TRBD2,CASSLSGGTGELFF,TGTGCCAGCAGCTTAAGCGGGGGAACCGGGGAGCTGTTTTTT
many,TRBV7-8,TRBJ2-7,NA,CASSPRVRGTYEQYF,TGTGCCAGCAGCCCCAGGGTACGGGGGACGTACGAGCAGTACTTC
many,TRBV6-1,TRBJ2-5,NA,CASSPAPLRETQYF,TGTGCCAGCAGCCCCGCTCCCCTGAGGGAGACCCAGTACTTC
many,TRBV5-4,TRBJ2-1,TRBD1,CASSFGQGKAYNEQFF,TGTGCCAGCAGCTTCGGACAGGGGAAGGCCTACAATGAGCAGTTCTTC
NA,TRBV7-6,TRBJ2-7,TRBD1,CASSLNLYETGGNIDEQYF,TGTGCCAGCAGCTTAAATCTTTATGAAACAGGGGGTAATATCGACGAGCAGTACTTC